This passage covers 13 T cell receptor beta chains from one sample sequenced in a study of T cells in tuberculosis. Libraries were prepared by immunoSEQ multiplex PCR; TCRdb keeps only in-frame clonotypes and omits some of them. The sample carries 40,000 to 50,000 clones, about 95% recorded once. The material sequenced was PBMCs. These receptors were obtained from a donor aged 10-35 years with latent tuberculosis or without tuberculosis infection.

This rearrangement joins TRBV30 to TRBJ2-7, with 8 bases matching TRBD1. The CDR3 runs 13 residues. The germline V gene has CDR1 GTSNPN and CDR2 SVGIG (reference sequence). Germline trimming cut 3 bases from V and 5 bases from J; bases unmatched to any gene: 6. CDR3 amino acids: CAWRSDRDHEQYF. CDR3 DNA: TGTGCCTGGAGATCGGACAGGGACCACGAGCAGTACTTC.

This clone was found once. This chain uses TRBV4-3 with TRBJ1-5; 9 nucleotides agree with TRBD1. Germline V gives CDR1 LGHNA, CDR2 YSLEER. This CDR3 has 17 amino acids. V dropped 0 bases and J dropped 2; count of bases not matched to a gene: 5. The CDR3 coding sequence is TGCGCCAGCAGCCAAGAGAGGGACAGGGATGGCAATCAGCCCCAGCATTTT. Its translation: CASSQERDRDGNQPQHF.

The V call is TRBV5-4, the J call TRBJ1-3; D uncertain. In germline, CDR1 is SGHNT, CDR2 YYREEE (reference sequence). Trimming removed 4 bases at V and 4 bases at J, with 18 bases between. The CDR3 totals 16 residues. The CDR3 region is CASSLMEIGGGNTIYF. As DNA, the CDR3 is TGTGCCAGCAGCCTCATGGAGATAGGAGGGGGAAACACCATATATTTT.

The rearrangement links TRBV25-1 to TRBJ2-5; D gene unclear. The CDR3 length is 13 residues. Trimming took 6 bases from V and 2 from J, leaving 10 bases between them. Germline assignment: CDR1 MGHDK and CDR2 SYGVNS. The CDR3 is CASRHNSQETQYF. The CDR3 DNA reads TGTGCCAGCAGGCATAACAGTCAAGAGACCCAGTACTTC.

This rearrangement joins TRBV25-1 to TRBJ1-1, with D possibly being TRBD1 (6 bases). Germline CDR1 and CDR2: MGHDK and SYGVNS. CDR3 length: 14 amino acids. With 4 bases removed from V and 3 bases from J, the gap between germline ends came to 12 bases. CDR3 coding DNA: TGTGCCAGCAGTGGGACAGACCGGTACACTGAAGCTTTCTTT. Translated, it gives CASSGTDRYTEAFF.

The chain has TRBV19 and TRBJ1-2, with 10 positions matching TRBD1. The V segment lost 2 bases and the J segment 4 bases; nucleotides outside the gene matches: 4. Germline CDR1 and CDR2: LNHDA and SQIVND (reference sequence). The CDR3 sequence is 15 residues long. In DNA form, the CDR3 reads TGTGCCAGTAGTATACCCGGGGACAGGGGCTATGGCTACACCTTC. It codes for CASSIPGDRGYGYTF.

This chain joins TRBV4-3 and TRBJ1-4; D is ambiguous. Trimming removed 1 base from V and 6 bases from J, with 9 bases in between. Germline V gene data show CDR1 as LGHNA and CDR2 as YSLEER. This CDR3 spans 14 amino acids. In DNA, the CDR3 is TGCGCCAGCAGCCAAGGCCCCCGGGATGAAAAACTGTTTTTT. It is translated as CASSQGPRDEKLFF.

The rearrangement links TRBV5-6 to TRBJ1-1; 7 bases match TRBD1. Germline loops: CDR1 SGHDT, CDR2 YYEEEE. The CDR3 totals 15 residues. J lost 1 base, V lost 2 bases, and 5 bases had no gene match. The CDR3 DNA reads TGTGCCAGCAGCTTTACCGGGACAGCGAACACTGAAGCTTTCTTT. This sequence encodes CASSFTGTANTEAFF. The full variable domain, with the rest looked up from reference TRBV5-6 and TRBJ1-1, is DAGVTQSPTHLIKTRGQQVTLRCSPKSGHDTVSWYQQALGQGPQFIFQYYEEEERQRGNFPDRFSGHQFPNYSSELNVNALLLGDSALYLCASSFTGTANTEAFFGQGTRLTVV.

The V and J genes are TRBV9 and TRBJ2-1; 12 positions match TRBD2. Germline loops: CDR1 SGDLS, CDR2 YYNGEE. CDR3 length: 14 amino acids. V was clipped by 4 bases and J by 10 bases; unmatched bases: 6. Here the CDR3 reads CASSTMGLAGEQFF. The DNA of the CDR3 is TGTGCCAGCAGCACCATGGGACTAGCGGGCGAGCAGTTCTTC.

Only a few counts were recorded for this clone. This chain links TRBV25-1 with TRBJ1-1; D is undetermined. The germline gives CDR1 MGHDK, CDR2 SYGVNS. The CDR3 covers 11 residues. Trimming left V 2 bases short and J 7 bases short, with 5 bases between. The CDR3 region is CASSEQYEAFF. CDR3 DNA sequence: TGTGCCAGCAGTGAACAGTATGAAGCTTTCTTT.

In its sample, this clone was seen once. V and J are TRBV6-5 and TRBJ1-1; D remains unclear. The germline V gene has CDR1 MNHEY and CDR2 SVGAGI. The CDR3 extends over 13 amino acids. V was cut by 7 bases and J by 1 base, with 10 bases left in between. CDR3 coding DNA: TGTGCCAGCAATCAGGCGTCGAACACTGAAGCTTTCTTT. Residues: CASNQASNTEAFF.

V usage is TRBV9 and J usage is TRBJ2-3, with 7 bases fitting TRBD1. The CDR3 runs 15 residues. Per germline, CDR1 SGDLS and CDR2 YYNGEE. J was trimmed by 2 bases and V by 3 bases; bases with no gene match: 6. CDR3 loop: CASSGGQKPTDTQYF. The CDR3 DNA sequence: TGTGCCAGCAGCGGGGGACAGAAACCCACAGATACGCAGTATTTT.

The gene calls are TRBV9 and TRBJ2-6, with no clear D. V lost 0 bases, J lost 0 bases, and 4 bases lay in between. The CDR3 is 15 amino acids. Germline V gives CDR1 SGDLS, CDR2 YYNGEE. CDR3 sequence (DNA): TGTGCCAGCAGCGTAGAGCTCTCTGGGGCCAACGTCCTGACTTTC. Its translation is CASSVELSGANVLTF.